This paragraph covers one TCR beta chain sequence. The antigen is unknown. This sample is part of a study of cytomegalovirus exposure and HLA in healthy donors. V was trimmed by 1 base and J by 12 bases, leaving 16 bases between them. Per the germline V gene, CDR1 is LNHNV and CDR2 is YYDKDF (reference sequence). The CDR3 is 14 amino acids. The PCR ran on 60 Vbeta and 13 Jbeta primers. The repertoire was sequenced with immunoSEQ multiplex PCR; TCRdb's copy has only in-frame clones and lacks some. The repertoire includes under 150,000 clones, about 75% of them detected once, and 3.5% to 5% sits in the top ten. General study findings and limits: In a later analysis, at a false discovery rate of 0.05, approximately 16,000 TCR beta sequences were associated with HLA alleles. In a later analysis, TCR association rates varied by HLA locus: DRB1 most, HLA-C fewest. The investigators catalogued 150 to 200 TCR beta chains as cytomegalovirus-associated.

Sequencing was done on a sample of PBMCs. V usage is TRBV15 and J usage is TRBJ2-1; D unclear. The TCR comes from a man in his sixties in good health and CMV-seronegative. CDR3 sequence: CATSRATAEVRQFF. CDR3 coding DNA: TGTGCCACCAGCAGAGCGACCGCCGAGGTACGGCAGTTCTTC. Full variable domain (remainder filled in from reference TRBV15 and TRBJ2-1): DAMVIQNPRYQVTQFGKPVTLSCSQTLNHNVMYWYQQKSSQAPKLLFHYYDKDFNNEADTPDNFQSRRPNTSFCFLDIRSPGLGDTAMYLCATSRATAEVRQFFGPGTRLTVL.